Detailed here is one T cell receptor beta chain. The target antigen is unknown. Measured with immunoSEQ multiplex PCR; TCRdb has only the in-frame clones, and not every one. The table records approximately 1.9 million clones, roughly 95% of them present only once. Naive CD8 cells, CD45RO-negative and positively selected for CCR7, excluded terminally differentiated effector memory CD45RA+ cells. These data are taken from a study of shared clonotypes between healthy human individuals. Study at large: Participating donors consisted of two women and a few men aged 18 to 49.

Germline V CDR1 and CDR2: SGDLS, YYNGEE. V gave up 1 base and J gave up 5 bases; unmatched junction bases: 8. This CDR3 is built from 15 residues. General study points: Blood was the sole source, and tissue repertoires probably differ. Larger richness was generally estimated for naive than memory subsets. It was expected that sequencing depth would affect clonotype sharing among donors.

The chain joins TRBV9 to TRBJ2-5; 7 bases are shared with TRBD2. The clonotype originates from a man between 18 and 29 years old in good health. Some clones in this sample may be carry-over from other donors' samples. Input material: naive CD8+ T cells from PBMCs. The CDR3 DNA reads TGTGCCAGCAGCGTACTACAAACAGCGGGGGAGACCCAGTACTTC. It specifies CASSVLQTAGETQYF.